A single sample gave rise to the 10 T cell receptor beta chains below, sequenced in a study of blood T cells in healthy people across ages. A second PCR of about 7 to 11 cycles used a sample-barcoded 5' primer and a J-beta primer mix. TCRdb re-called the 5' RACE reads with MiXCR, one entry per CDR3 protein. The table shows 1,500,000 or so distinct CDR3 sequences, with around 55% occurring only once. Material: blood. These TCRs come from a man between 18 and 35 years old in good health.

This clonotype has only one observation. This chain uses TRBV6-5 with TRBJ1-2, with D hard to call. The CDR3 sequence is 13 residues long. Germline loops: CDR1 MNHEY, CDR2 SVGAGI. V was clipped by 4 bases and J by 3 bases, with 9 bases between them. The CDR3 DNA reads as TGTGCCAGCAGTTCCAGACACGACTATGGCTACACCTTC. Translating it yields CASSSRHDYGYTF.

CDR3 residues: CAISESGTTDTQYF. In DNA form, the CDR3 reads TGTGCCATCAGTGAGTCGGGCACAACAGATACGCAGTATTTT. The chain couples TRBV10-3 to TRBJ2-3; D unresolved. Germline-derived CDR1 and CDR2 are ENHRY and SYGVKD. This CDR3 spans 14 amino acids. V was cut by 0 bases and J by 3 bases, with 7 bases left in between.

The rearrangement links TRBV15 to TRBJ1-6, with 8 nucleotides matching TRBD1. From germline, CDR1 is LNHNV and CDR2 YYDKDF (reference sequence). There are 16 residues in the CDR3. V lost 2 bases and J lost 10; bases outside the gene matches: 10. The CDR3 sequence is CATSRNHGQGLSPLHF. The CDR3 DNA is TGTGCCACCAGCAGAAACCATGGACAGGGATTATCACCCCTCCACTTT.

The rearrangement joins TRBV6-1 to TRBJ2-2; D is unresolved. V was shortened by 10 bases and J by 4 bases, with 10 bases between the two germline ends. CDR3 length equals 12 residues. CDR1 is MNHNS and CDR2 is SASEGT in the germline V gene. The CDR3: CAIDSFTGELFF. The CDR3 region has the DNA TGTGCCATCGACTCCTTCACCGGGGAGCTGTTTTTT.

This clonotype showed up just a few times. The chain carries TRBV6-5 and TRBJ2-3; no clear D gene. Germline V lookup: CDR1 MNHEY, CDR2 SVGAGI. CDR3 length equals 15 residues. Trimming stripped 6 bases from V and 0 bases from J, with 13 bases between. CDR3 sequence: CASRLGPTSTDTQYF. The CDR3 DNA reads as TGTGCCAGCAGACTCGGACCAACTAGCACAGATACGCAGTATTTT.

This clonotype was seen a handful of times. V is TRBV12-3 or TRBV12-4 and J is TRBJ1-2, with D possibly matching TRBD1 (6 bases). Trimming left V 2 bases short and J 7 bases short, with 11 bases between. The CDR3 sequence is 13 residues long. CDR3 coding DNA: TGTGCCAGCAGTTTACAGGGGACGGGTGGCTACACCTTC. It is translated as CASSLQGTGGYTF.

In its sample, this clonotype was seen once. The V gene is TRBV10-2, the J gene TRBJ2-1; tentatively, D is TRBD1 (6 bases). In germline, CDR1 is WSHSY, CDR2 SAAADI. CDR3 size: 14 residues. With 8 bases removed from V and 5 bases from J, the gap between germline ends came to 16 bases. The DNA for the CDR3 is TGCGCCAGCCACAGGGTTTTTCAGGACAATGAGCAGTTCTTC. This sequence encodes CASHRVFQDNEQFF.

CDR3 in amino acids: CASSDFRGLANEKLFF. Written as DNA, the CDR3 is TGTGCCAGCAGTGATTTCCGGGGACTTGCTAATGAAAAACTGTTTTTT. V is TRBV6-1 and J is TRBJ1-4; TRBD1 might be the D (5 bases). V was pared by 3 bases and J by 3 bases, with 14 bases between. CDR3 size: 16 residues. Looked up from germline, CDR1 is MNHNS and CDR2 is SASEGT.

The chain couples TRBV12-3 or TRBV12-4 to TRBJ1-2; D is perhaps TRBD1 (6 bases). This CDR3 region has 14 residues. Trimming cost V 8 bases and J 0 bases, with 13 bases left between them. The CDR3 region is CASHDRPSNYGYTF. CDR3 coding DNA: TGTGCCAGCCACGACAGGCCTTCTAACTATGGCTACACCTTC.

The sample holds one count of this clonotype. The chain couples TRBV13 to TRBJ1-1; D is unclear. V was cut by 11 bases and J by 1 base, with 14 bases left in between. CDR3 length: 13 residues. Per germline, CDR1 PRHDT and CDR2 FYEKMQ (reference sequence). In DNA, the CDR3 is TGTGCCGGGAACATACTAGAGAACACTGAAGCTTTCTTT. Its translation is CAGNILENTEAFF. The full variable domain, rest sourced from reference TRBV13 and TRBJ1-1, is AAGVIQSPRHLIKEKRETATLKCYPIPRHDTVYWYQQGPGQDPQFLISFYEKMQSDKGSIPDRFSAQQFSDYHSELNMSSLELGDSALYFCAGNILENTEAFFGQGTRLTVV.